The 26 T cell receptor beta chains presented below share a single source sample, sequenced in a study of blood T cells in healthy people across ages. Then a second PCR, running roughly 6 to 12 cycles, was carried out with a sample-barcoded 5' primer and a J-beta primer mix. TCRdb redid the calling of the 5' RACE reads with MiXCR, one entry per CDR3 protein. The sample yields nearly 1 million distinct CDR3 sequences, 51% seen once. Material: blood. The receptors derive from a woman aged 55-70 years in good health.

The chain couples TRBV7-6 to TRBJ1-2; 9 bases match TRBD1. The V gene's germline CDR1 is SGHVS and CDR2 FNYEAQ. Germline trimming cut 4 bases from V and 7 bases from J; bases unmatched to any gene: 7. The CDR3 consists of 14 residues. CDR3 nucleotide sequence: TGTGCCAGCAGCTCAAGGACAGGGGAGCGTGGCTACACCTTC. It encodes CASSSRTGERGYTF.

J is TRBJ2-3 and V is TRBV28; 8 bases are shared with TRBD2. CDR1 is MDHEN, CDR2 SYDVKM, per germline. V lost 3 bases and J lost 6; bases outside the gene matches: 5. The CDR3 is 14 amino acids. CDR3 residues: CASSLEREFDTQYF. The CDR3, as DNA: TGTGCCAGCAGTTTGGAGCGGGAGTTCGATACGCAGTATTTT.

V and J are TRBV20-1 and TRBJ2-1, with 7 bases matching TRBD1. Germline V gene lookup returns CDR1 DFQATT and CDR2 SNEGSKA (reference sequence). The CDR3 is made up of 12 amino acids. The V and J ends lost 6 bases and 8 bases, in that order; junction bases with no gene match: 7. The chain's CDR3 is CSARQGVDEQFF. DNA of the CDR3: TGCAGTGCCAGACAGGGTGTCGATGAGCAGTTCTTC.

CDR3 residues: CSATLASSTDTQYF. In DNA, the CDR3 is TGCAGTGCGACCCTAGCGAGCAGCACAGATACGCAGTATTTT. The J gene is TRBJ2-3, the V gene TRBV20-1; weak D call: TRBD2 (6 bases). CDR3 length equals 14 residues. V lost 6 bases and J 0 bases, leaving 13 bases between the germline ends. The germline V gene has CDR1 DFQATT and CDR2 SNEGSKA (reference sequence).

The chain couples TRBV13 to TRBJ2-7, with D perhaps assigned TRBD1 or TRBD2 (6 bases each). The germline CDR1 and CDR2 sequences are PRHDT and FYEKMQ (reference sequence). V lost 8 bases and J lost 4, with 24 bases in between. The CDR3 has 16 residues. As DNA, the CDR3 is TGTGCCAGCGCCTCGGGGGCGGAGGGGTCTTTGTACGAGCAGTACTTC. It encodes CASASGAEGSLYEQYF.

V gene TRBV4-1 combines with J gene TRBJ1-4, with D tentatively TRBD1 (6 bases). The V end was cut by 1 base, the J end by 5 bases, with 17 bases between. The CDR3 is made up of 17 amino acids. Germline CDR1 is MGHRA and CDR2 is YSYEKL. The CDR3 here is CASSQGVPSGANEKLFF. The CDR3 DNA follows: TGCGCCAGCAGCCAAGGGGTCCCCTCAGGGGCAAATGAAAAACTGTTTTTT.

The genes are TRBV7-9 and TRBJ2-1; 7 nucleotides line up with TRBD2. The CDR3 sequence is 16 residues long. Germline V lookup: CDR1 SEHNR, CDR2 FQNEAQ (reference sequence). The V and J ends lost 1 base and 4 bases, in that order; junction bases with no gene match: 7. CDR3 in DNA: TGTGCCAGCAGCTTAGTTCTCGGGGGGTCTTACAATGAGCAGTTCTTC. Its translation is CASSLVLGGSYNEQFF.

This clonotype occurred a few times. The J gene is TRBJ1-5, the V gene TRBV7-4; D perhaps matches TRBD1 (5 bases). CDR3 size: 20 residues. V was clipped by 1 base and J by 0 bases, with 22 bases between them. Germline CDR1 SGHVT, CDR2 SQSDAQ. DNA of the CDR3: TGTGCCAGCAGCTTAGGCCATGGACAAGAGAACTCTTATAGCAATCAGCCCCAGCATTTT. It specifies CASSLGHGQENSYSNQPQHF. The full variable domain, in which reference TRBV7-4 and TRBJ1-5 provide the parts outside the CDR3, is GAGVSQSPRYKVAKRGRDVALRCDSISGHVTLYWYRQTLGQGSEVLTYSQSDAQRDKSGRPSGRFSAERPERSVSTLKIQRTEQGDSAVYLCASSLGHGQENSYSNQPQHFGDGTRLSIL.

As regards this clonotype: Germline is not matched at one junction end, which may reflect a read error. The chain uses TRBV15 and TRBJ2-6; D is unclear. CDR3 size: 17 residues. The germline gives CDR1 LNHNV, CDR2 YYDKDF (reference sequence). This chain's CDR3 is CATSREHSSSGVNVLTF. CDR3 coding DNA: TGTGCCACCAGCAGAGAACACAGTAGCTCTGGGGTCAACGTCCTGACTTTC.

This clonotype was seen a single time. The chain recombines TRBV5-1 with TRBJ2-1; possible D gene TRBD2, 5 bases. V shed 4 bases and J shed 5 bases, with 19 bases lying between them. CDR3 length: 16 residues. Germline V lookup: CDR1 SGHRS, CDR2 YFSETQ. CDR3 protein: CASSRTGSGDNNEQFF. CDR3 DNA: TGCGCCAGCAGCCGAACCGGAAGCGGAGACAACAATGAGCAGTTCTTC.

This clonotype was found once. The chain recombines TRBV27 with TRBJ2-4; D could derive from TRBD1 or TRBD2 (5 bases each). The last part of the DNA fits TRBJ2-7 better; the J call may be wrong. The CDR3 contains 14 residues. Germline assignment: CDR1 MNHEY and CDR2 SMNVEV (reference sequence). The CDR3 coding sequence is TGTGCCAGCAGTTTCGCCGGGACCAACTACGAGCAGTACTTC. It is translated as CASSFAGTNYEQYF.

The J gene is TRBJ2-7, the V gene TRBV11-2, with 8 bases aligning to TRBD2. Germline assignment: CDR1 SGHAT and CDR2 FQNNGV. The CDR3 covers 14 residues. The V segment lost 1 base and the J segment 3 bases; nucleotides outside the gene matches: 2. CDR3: CASSLGGRLYEQYF. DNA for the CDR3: TGTGCCAGCAGCTTAGGCGGGAGGCTCTACGAGCAGTACTTC.

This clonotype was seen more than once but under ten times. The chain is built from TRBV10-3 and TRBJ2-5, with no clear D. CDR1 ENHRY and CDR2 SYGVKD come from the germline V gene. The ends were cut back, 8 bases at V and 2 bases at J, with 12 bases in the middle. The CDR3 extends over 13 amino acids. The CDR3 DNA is TGTGCCATCTCGGGCTACCATCAAGAGACCCAGTACTTC. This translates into CAISGYHQETQYF.

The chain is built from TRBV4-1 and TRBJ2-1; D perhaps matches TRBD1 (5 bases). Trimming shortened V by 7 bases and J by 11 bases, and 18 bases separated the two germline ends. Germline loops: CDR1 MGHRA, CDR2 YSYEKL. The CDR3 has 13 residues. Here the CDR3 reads CASKGRANNKQFF. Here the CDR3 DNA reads TGCGCCAGCAAGGGCAGGGCTAATAATAAGCAGTTCTTC.

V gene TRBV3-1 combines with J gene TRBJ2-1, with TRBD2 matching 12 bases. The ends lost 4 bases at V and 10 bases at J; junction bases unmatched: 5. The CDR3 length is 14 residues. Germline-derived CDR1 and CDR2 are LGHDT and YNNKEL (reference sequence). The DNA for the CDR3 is TGTGCCAGCAGCCGGACTAGCGGGAAGTTGGAGCAGTTCTTC. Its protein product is CASSRTSGKLEQFF.

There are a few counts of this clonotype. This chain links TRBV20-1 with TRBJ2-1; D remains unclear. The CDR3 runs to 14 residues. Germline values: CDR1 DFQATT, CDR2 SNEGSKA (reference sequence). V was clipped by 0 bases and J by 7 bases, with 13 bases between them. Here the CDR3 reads CSARDMLSGNEQFF. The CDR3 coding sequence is TGCAGTGCTAGAGATATGCTATCCGGGAATGAGCAGTTCTTC.

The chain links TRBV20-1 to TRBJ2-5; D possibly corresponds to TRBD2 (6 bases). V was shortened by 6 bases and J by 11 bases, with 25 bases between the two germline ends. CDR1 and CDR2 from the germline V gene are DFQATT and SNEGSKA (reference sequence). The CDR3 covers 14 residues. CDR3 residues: CSARQVGGINEQYF. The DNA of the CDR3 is TGCAGTGCCAGGCAGGTTGGCGGGATCAATGAGCAGTACTTC.

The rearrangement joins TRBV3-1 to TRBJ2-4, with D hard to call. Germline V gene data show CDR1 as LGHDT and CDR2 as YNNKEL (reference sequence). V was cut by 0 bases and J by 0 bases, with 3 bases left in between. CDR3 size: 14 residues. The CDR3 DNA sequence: TGTGCCAGCAGCCAAGAAGTAGCCAAAAACATTCAGTACTTC. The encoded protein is CASSQEVAKNIQYF. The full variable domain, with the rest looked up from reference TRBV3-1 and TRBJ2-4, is DTAVSQTPKYLVTQMGNDKSIKCEQNLGHDTMYWYKQDSKKFLKIMFSYNNKELIINETVPNRFSPKSPDKAHLNLHINSLELGDSAVYFCASSQEVAKNIQYFGAGTRLSVL.

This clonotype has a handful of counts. The CDR3 nucleotides read TGTGCCTCCGCCCCAAAAGTAACCACAGATACGCAGTATTTT. As protein: CASAPKVTTDTQYF. The J gene is TRBJ2-3, the V gene TRBV10-3; D remains ambiguous. CDR3 length: 14 amino acids. CDR1 is ENHRY and CDR2 is SYGVKD in the germline V gene. Trimming removed 11 bases from V and 2 bases from J, with 17 bases in between.

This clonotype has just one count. In DNA form, the CDR3 reads TGTGCCAGCTCACCACCGGTCTCTAGCACAGATACGCAGTATTTT. Its protein is CASSPPVSSTDTQYF. The rearrangement uses TRBV18 and TRBJ2-3, with unresolved D. The CDR3 is made up of 15 amino acids. Between the trimmed V and J ends, which lost 0 bases and 0 bases, there was a span of 7 bases. Germline V CDR1 and CDR2: KGHSH, LQKENI.

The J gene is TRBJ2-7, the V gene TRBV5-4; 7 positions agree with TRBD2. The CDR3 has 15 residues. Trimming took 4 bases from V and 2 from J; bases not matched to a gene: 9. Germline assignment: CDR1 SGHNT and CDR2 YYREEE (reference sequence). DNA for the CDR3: TGTGCCAGCAGCGTCGGACTAGGACCTGCCTACGAGCAGTACTTC. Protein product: CASSVGLGPAYEQYF. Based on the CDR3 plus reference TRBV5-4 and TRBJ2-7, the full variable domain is ETGVTQSPTHLIKTRGQQVTLRCSSQSGHNTVSWYQQALGQGPQFIFQYYREEENGRGNFPPRFSGLQFPNYSSELNVNALELDDSALYLCASSVGLGPAYEQYFGPGTRLTVT.

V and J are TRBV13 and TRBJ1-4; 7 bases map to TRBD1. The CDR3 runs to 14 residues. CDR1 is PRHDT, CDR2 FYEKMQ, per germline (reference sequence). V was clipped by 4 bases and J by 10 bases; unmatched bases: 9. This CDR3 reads CASSYDREERKLFF. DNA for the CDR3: TGTGCCAGCAGCTACGACAGGGAGGAGAGAAAACTGTTTTTT.

The CDR3 loop is CSVPRNEAWNTEAFF. CDR3 in DNA: TGCAGCGTTCCCCGGAATGAGGCTTGGAACACTGAAGCTTTCTTT. This chain joins TRBV29-1 and TRBJ1-1; D gene uncertain. V dropped 5 bases and J dropped 1 base, with 17 bases sitting between them. The CDR3 extends over 15 amino acids. Per germline, CDR1 SQVTM and CDR2 ANQGSEA.

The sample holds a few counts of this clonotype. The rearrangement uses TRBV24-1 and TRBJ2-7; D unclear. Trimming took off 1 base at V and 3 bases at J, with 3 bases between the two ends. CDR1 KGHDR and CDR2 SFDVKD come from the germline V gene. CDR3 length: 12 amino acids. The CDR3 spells CATSDLGYEQYF. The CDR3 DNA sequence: TGTGCCACCAGTGATTTAGGCTACGAGCAGTACTTC.

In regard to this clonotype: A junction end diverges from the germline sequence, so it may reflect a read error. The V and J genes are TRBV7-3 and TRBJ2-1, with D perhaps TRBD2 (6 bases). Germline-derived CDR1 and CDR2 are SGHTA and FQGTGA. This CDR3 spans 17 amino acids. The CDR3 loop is CASSPGGAGGRTNERFF. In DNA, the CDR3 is TGTGCCAGCAGCCCCGGAGGGGCTGGCGGGCGAACCAATGAGCGGTTCTTC.

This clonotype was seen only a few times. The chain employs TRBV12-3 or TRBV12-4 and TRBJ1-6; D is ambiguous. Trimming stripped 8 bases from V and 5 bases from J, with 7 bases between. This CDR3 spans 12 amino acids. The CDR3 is CASSLHNSPLHF. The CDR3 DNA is TGTGCCAGCTCCCTTCATAATTCACCCCTCCACTTT.